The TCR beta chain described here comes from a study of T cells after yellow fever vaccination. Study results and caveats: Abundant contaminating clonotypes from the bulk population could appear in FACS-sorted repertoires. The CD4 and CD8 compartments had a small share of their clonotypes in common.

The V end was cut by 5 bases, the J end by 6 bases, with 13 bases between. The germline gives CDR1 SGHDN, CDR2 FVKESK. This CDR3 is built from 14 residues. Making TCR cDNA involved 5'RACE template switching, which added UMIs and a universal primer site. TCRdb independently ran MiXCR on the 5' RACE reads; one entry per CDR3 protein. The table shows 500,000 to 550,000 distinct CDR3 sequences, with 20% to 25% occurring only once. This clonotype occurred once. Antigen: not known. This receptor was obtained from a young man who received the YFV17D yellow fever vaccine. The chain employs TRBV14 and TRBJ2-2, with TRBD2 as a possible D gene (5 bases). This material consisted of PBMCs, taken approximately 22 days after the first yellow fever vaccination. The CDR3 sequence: CASSTGNWAGELFF. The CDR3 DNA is TGTGCCAGCAGCACGGGGAATTGGGCCGGGGAGCTGTTTTTT. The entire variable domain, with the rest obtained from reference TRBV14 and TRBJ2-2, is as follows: EAGVTQFPSHSVIEKGQTVTLRCDPISGHDNLYWYRRVMGKEIKFLLHFVKESKQDESGMPNNRFLAERTGGTYSTLKVQPAELEDSGVYFCASSTGNWAGELFFGEGSRLTVL.